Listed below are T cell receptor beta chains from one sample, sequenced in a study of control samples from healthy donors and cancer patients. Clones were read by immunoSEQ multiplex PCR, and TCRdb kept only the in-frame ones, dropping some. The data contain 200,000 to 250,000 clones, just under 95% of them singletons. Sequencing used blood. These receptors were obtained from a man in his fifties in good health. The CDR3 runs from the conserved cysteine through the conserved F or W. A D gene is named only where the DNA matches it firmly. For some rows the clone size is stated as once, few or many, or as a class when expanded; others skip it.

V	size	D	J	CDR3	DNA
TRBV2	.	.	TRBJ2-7	CASSEAGEQYF	TGTGCCAGCAGTGAAGCTGGCGAGCAGTACTTC
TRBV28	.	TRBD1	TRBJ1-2	CASSSGQGRGYTF	TGTGCCAGCAGCTCAGGACAGGGGCGAGGCTACACCTTC
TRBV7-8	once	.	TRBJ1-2	CASSLEFGKNYGYTF	TGTGCCAGCAGCTTAGAATTCGGCAAGAACTATGGCTACACCTTC
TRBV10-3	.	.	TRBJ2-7	CAISETRGTYEQYF	TGTGCCATCAGTGAGACACGGGGCACCTACGAGCAGTACTTC
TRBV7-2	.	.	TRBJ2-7	CASSLRDGTYEQYF	TGTGCCAGCAGCCTCCGGGACGGGACCTACGAGCAGTACTTC
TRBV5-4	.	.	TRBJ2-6	CASSPKRFGANVLTF	TGTGCCAGCAGCCCTAAACGGTTTGGGGCCAACGTCCTGACTTTC
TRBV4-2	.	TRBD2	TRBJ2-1	CASSQAASGGAYNEQFF	TGTGCCAGCAGCCAAGCCGCAAGCGGGGGGGCCTACAATGAGCAGTTCTTC
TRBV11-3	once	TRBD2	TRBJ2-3	CASSRSLAGAITDTQYF	TGTGCCAGCAGCCGATCTCTAGCGGGGGCCATCACAGATACGCAGTATTTT
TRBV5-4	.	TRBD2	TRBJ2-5	CAGSGGAAETQYF	TGTGCCGGCAGCGGGGGGGCCGCAGAGACCCAGTACTTC
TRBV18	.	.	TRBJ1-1	CASSPPEKSGTEAFF	TGTGCCAGCTCACCCCCCGAAAAGTCGGGCACTGAAGCTTTCTTT
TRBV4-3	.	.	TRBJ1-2	CASSQGRGYGYTF	TGCGCCAGCAGCCAAGGCAGGGGTTATGGCTACACCTTC
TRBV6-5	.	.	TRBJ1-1	CASSLTRGNTEAFF	TGTGCCAGCAGTTTAACCAGGGGTAACACTGAAGCTTTCTTT
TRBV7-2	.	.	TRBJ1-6	CASSFTGIRATYNSPLHF	TGTGCCAGCAGTTTTACGGGGATCAGGGCGACCTATAATTCACCCCTCCACTTT
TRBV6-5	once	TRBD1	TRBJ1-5	CASRRQGASNQPQHF	TGTGCCAGCAGGCGACAGGGGGCGAGCAATCAGCCCCAGCATTTT
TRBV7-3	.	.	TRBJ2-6	CASSLKWSSSGANVLTF	TGTGCCAGCAGCTTAAAATGGTCGAGCTCTGGGGCCAACGTCCTGACTTTC
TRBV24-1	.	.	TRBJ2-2	CATSDATVANTGELFF	TGTGCCACCAGTGATGCGACCGTCGCTAACACCGGGGAGCTGTTTTTT
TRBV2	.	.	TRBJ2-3	CATSQVADTQYF	TGTGCCACCAGCCAGGTTGCAGATACGCAGTATTTT
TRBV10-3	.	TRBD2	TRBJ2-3	CAISRGLAGGRGSTDTQYF	TGTGCCATCAGTCGGGGACTAGCGGGGGGGCGAGGGAGCACAGATACGCAGTATTTT
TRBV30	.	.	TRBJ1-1	CALQGLTEAFF	TGTGCCCTACAGGGCCTCACTGAAGCTTTCTTT
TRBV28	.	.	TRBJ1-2	CASSPVRGYGYTF	TGTGCCAGCAGTCCAGTCCGGGGCTATGGCTACACCTTC
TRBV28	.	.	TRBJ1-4	CASSFFSTNEKLFF	TGTGCCAGCAGTTTTTTCTCTACTAATGAAAAACTGTTTTTT
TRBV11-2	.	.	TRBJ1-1	CASSLDRWNTEAFF	TGTGCCAGCAGCTTAGACAGGTGGAACACTGAAGCTTTCTTT
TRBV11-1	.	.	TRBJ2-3	CASSRQGTSTDTQYF	TGTGCCAGCAGCCGCCAGGGTACTAGCACAGATACGCAGTATTTT
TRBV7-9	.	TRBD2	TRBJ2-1	CASSNPGLPLSPSYNEQFF	TGTGCCAGCAGCAATCCGGGACTACCTCTATCCCCCTCCTACAATGAGCAGTTCTTC
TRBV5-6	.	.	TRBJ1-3	CASTRQLGNTIYF	TGTGCCAGCACTAGACAGCTAGGAAACACCATATATTTT
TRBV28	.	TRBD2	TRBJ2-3	CASSLLDQAGDTQYF	TGTGCCAGCAGTTTATTGGACCAAGCGGGGGATACGCAGTATTTT
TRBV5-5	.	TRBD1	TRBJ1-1	CASSWEGGRGFTEAFF	TGTGCCAGCAGCTGGGAGGGTGGCAGGGGGTTTACTGAAGCTTTCTTT
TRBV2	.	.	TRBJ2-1	CASMLSIGFNEQFF	TGTGCCAGCATGCTCAGTATTGGTTTCAATGAGCAGTTCTTC
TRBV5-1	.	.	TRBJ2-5	CASSLFSIAGGETQYF	TGCGCCAGCAGCTTGTTCTCGATTGCTGGGGGAGAGACCCAGTACTTC
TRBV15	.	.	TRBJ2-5	CATSRDLSRGETQYF	TGTGCCACCAGCAGAGATCTCTCCAGGGGAGAGACCCAGTACTTC
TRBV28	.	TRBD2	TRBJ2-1	CASSLCITAGGDLWEQFF	TGTGCCAGCAGTTTATGCATAACAGCGGGGGGGGACCTCTGGGAGCAGTTCTTC
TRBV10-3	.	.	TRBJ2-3	CAISEEGPDTQYF	TGTGCCATCAGTGAGGAGGGACCAGATACGCAGTATTTT
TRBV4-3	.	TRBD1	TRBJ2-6	CASSQRTGSGANVLTF	TGCGCCAGCAGCCAAAGGACAGGGTCTGGGGCCAACGTCCTGACTTTC
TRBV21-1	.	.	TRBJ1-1	CASSKIGNTEAFF	TGTGCCAGCAGCAAAATAGGGAACACTGAAGCTTTCTTT
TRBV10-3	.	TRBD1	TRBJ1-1	CATTGTGRSNTEAFF	TGTGCCACTACCGGGACAGGGAGGTCGAATACTGAAGCTTTCTTT
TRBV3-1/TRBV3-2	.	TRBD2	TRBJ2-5	CASSQNLAGKETQYF	TGTGCCAGCAGCCAAAACCTAGCGGGGAAAGAGACCCAGTACTTC
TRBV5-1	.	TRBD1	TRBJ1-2	CASSSGTGLFGYTF	TGCGCCAGCAGCTCCGGGACAGGTTTATTTGGCTACACCTTC
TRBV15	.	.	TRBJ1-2	CATSRDRLSYTF	TGTGCCACCAGCAGAGATCGACTAAGCTACACCTTC
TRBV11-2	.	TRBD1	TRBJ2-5	CASSTRTGYQETQYF	TGTGCCAGCAGCACCCGGACAGGATACCAAGAGACCCAGTACTTC
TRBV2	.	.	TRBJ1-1	CASSGMGEWTEAFF	TGTGCCAGCAGTGGGATGGGGGAATGGACTGAAGCTTTCTTT
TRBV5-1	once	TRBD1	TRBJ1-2	CASKEDRGPLMGGYTF	TGCGCCAGCAAGGAGGACAGGGGCCCCCTAATGGGCGGCTACACCTTC
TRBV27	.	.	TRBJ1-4	CASRTGVQGLEKLFF	TGTGCCAGCAGAACCGGGGTGCAGGGACTAGAAAAACTGTTTTTT
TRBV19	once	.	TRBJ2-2	CASSVKGDTGELFF	TGTGCCAGTAGTGTGAAGGGTGACACCGGGGAGCTGTTTTTT
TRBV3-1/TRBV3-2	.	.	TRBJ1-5	CASSQSLGSNQPQHF	TGTGCCAGCAGCCAAAGCCTGGGTAGCAATCAGCCCCAGCATTTT
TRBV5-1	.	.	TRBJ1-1	CASSPGRENTEAFF	TGCGCCAGCAGCCCCGGACGGGAGAACACTGAAGCTTTCTTT
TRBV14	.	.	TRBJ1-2	CASSQDRFVGYTF	TGTGCCAGCAGCCAAGATAGGTTTGTCGGCTACACCTTC
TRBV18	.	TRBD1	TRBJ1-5	CASSPTGEGNQPQHF	TGTGCCAGCTCACCTACAGGGGAGGGCAATCAGCCCCAGCATTTT
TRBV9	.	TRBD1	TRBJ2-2	CASSVEWGQGASGELFF	TGTGCCAGCAGCGTAGAGTGGGGGCAGGGGGCAAGCGGGGAGCTGTTTTTT
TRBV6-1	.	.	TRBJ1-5	CASSDLAVNQPQHF	TGTGCCAGCAGTGATCTGGCGGTCAATCAGCCCCAGCATTTT
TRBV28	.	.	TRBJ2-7	CASSLTGNGEQYF	TGTGCCAGCAGTCTAACAGGGAACGGCGAGCAGTACTTC